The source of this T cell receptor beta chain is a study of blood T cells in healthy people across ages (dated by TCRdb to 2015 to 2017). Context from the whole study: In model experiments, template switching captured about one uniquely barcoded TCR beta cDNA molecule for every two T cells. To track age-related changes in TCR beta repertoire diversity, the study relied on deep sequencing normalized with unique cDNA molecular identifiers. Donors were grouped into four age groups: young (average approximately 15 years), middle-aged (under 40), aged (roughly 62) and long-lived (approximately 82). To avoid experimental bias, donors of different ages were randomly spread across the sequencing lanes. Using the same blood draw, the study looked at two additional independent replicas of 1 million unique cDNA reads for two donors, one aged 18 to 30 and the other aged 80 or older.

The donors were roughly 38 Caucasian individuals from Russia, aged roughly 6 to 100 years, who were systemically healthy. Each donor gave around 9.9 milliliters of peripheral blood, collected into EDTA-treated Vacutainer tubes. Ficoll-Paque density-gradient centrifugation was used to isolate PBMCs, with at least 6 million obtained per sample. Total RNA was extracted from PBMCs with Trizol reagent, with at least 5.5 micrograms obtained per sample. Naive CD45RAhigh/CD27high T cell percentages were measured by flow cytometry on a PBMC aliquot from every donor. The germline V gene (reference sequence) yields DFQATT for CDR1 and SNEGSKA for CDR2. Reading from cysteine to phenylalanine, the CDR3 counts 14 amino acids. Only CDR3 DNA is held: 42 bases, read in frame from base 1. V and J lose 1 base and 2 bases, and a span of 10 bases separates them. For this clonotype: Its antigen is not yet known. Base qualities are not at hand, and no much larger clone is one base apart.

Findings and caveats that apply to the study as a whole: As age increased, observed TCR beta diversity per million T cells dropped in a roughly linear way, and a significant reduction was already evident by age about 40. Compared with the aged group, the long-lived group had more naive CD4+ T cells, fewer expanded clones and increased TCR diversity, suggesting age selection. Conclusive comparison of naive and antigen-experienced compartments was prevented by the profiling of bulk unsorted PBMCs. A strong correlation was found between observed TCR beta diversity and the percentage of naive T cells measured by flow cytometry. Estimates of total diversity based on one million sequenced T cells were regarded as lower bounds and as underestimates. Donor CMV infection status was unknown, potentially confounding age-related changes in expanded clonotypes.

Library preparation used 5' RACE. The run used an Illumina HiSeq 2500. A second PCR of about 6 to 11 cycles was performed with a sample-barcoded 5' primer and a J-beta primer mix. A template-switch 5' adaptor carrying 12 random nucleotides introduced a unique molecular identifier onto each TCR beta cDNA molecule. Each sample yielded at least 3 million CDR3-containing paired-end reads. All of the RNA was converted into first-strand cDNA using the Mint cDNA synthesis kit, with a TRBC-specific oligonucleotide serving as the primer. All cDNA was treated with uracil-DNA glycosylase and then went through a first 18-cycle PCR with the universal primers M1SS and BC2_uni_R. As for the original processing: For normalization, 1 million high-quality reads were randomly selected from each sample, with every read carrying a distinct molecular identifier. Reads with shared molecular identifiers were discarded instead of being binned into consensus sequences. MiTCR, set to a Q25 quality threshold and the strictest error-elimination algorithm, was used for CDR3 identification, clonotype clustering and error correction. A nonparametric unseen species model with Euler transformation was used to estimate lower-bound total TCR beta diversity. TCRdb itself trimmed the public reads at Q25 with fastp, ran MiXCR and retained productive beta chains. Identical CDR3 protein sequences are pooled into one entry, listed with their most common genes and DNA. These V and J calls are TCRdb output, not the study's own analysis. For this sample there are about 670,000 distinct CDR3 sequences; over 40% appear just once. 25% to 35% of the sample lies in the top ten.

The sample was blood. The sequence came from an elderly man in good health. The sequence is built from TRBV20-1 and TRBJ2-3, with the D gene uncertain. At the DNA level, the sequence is TGCAGTGCTAGAGGGACCCCCTTCACAGATACGCAGTATTTT. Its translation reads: CSARGTPFTDTQYF.